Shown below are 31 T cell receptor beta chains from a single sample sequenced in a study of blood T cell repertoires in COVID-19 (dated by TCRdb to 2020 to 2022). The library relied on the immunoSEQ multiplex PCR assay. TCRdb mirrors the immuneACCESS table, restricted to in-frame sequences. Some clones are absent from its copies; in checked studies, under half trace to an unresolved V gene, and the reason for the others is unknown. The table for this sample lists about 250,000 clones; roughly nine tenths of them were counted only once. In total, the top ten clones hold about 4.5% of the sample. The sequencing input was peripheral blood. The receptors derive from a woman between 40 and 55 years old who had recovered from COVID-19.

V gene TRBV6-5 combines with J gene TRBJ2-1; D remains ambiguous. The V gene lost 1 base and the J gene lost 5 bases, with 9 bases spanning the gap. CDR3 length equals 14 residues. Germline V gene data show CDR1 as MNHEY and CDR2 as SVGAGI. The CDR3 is CASSYYRSDNEQFF. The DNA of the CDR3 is TGTGCCAGCAGTTACTATCGGTCCGACAATGAGCAGTTCTTC.

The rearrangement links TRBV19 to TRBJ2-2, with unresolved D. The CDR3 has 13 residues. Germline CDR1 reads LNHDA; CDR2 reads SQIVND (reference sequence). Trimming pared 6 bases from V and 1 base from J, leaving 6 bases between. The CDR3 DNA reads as TGTGCCAGTAGCCCCCTGAACACCGGGGAGCTGTTTTTT. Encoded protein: CASSPLNTGELFF.

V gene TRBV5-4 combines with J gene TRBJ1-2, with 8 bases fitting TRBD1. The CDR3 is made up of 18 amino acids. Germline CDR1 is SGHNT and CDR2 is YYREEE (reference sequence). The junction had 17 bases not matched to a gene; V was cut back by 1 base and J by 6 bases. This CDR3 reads CASSLSIFIQGAGNGYTF. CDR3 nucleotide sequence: TGTGCCAGCAGCTTGTCCATATTTATTCAGGGGGCAGGTAATGGCTACACCTTC.

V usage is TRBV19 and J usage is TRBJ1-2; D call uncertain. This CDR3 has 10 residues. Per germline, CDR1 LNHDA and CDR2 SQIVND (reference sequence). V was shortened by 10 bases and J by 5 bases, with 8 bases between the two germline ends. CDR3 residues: CATEQYGYTF. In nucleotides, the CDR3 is TGTGCCACCGAACAATATGGCTACACCTTC.

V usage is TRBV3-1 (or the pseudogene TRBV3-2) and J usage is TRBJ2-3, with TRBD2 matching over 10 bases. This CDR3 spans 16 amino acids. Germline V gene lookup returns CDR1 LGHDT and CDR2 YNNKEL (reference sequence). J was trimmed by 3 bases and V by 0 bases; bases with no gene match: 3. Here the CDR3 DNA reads TGTGCCAGCAGCCAAGAGGAGACTAGCGGGACAGATACGCAGTATTTT. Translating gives CASSQEETSGTDTQYF.

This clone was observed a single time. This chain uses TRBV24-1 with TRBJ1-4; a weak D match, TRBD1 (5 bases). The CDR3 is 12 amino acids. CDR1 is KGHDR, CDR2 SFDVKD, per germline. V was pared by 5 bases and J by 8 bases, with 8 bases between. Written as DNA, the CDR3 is TGTGCCACCAGTGTCTCAGGGGAAAAACTGTTTTTT. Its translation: CATSVSGEKLFF.

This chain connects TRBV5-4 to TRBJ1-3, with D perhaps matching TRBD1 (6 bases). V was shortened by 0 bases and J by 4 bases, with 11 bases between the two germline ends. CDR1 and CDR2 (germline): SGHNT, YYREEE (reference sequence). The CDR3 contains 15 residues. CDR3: CASSLGTAFGNTIYF. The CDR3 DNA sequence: TGTGCCAGCAGCTTGGGGACAGCTTTCGGAAACACCATATATTTT.

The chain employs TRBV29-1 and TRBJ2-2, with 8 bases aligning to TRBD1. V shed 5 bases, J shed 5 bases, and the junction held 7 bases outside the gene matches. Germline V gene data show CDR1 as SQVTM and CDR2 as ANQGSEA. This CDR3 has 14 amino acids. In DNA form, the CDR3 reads TGCAGCGTTATAGGACAGGGAGAAACCGGGGAGCTGTTTTTT. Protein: CSVIGQGETGELFF.

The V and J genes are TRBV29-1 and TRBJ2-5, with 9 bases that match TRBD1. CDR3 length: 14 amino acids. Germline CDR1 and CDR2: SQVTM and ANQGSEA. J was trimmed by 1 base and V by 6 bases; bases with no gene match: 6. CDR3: CSVDGQGTQETQYF. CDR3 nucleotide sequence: TGCAGCGTCGACGGACAGGGGACCCAAGAGACCCAGTACTTC.

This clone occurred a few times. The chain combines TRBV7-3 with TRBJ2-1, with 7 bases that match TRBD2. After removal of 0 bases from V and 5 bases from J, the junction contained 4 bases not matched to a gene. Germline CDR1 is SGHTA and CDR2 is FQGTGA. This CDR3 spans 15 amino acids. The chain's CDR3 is CASSLTLRGDNEQFF. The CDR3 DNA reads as TGTGCCAGCAGCTTAACGTTACGGGGGGACAATGAGCAGTTCTTC.

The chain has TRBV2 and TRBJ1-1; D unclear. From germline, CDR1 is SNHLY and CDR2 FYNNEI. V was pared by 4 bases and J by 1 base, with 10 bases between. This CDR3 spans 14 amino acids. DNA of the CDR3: TGTGCCAGCAGTGTCATTCCCAGGAACACTGAAGCTTTCTTT. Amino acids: CASSVIPRNTEAFF.

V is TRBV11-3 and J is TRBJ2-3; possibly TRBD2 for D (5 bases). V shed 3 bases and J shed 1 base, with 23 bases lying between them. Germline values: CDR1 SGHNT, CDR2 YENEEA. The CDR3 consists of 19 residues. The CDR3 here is CASSFPIKPSSPRTDTQYF. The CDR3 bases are TGTGCCAGCAGCTTCCCCATAAAGCCTAGCTCCCCCCGCACAGATACGCAGTATTTT.

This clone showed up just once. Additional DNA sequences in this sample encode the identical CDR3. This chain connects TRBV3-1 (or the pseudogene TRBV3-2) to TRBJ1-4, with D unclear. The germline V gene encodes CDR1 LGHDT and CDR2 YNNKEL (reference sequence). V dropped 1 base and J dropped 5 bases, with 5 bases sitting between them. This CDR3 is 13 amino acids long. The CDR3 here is CASSQVRNEKLFF. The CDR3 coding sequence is TGTGCCAGCAGCCAAGTGCGGAATGAAAAACTGTTTTTT.

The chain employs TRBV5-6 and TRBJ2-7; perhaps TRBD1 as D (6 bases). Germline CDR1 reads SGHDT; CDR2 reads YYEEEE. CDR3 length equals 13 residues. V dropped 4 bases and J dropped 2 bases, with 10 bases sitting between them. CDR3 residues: CASSPGQTYEQYF. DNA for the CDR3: TGTGCCAGCAGCCCAGGACAGACCTACGAGCAGTACTTC.

CDR3 in amino acids: CAIGQGIATGELFF. CDR3 DNA sequence: TGTGCCATCGGTCAGGGGATAGCCACCGGGGAGCTGTTTTTT. The gene calls are TRBV10-3 and TRBJ2-2, with D tentatively TRBD1 (6 bases). CDR1 and CDR2 from the germline V gene are ENHRY and SYGVKD. The CDR3 runs to 14 residues. Between the trimmed V and J ends, which lost 8 bases and 4 bases, there was a span of 14 bases.

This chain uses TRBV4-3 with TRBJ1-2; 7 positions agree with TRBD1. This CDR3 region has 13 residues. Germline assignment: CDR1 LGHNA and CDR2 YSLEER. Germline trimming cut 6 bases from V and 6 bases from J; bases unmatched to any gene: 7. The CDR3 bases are TGCGCCAGCAGAAACAGGGGTTTAGATGGCTACACCTTC. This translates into CASRNRGLDGYTF.

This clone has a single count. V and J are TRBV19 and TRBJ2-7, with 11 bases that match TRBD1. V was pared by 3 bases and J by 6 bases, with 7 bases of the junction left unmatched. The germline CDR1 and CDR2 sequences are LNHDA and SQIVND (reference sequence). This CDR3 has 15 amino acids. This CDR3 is CASSISGTGGSEQYF. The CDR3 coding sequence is TGTGCCAGTAGTATCTCCGGGACAGGGGGAAGCGAGCAGTACTTC.

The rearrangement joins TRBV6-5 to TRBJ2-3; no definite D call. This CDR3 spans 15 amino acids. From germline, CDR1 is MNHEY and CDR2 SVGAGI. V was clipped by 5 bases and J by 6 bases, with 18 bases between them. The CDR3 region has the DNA TGTGCCAGCAGTCTTCTCTACGACCAGAGGGATACGCAGTATTTT. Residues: CASSLLYDQRDTQYF.

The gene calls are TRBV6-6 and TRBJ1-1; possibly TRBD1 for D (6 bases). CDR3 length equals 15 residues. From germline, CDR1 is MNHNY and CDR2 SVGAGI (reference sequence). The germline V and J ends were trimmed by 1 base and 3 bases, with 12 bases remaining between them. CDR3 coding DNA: TGTGCCAGCAGTTACTTCCCTAAGGGGGACACTGAAGCTTTCTTT. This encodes CASSYFPKGDTEAFF.

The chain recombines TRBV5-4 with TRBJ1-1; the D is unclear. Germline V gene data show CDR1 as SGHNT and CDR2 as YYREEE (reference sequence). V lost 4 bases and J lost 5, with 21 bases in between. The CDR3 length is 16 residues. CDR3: CASSPLSVSGDTEAFF. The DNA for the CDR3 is TGTGCCAGCAGCCCACTTTCTGTCTCGGGTGATACTGAAGCTTTCTTT.

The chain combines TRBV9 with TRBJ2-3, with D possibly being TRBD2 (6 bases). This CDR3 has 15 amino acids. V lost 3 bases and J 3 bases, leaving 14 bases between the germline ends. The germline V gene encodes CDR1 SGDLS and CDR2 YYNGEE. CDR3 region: CASSAGTGRTDTQYF. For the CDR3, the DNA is TGTGCCAGCAGCGCCGGGACTGGACGGACAGATACGCAGTATTTT.

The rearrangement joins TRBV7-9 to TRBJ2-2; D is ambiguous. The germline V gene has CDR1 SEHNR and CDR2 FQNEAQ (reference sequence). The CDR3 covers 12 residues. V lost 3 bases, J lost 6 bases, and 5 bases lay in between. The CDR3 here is CASSFQAGELFF. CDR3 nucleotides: TGTGCCAGCAGCTTCCAGGCCGGGGAGCTGTTTTTT.

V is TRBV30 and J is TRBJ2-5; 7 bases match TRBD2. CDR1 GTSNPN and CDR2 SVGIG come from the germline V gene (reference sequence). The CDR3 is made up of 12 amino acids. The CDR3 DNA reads TGTGTCCTATGGGGGGAGGGAGAGACCCAGTACTTC. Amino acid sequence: CVLWGEGETQYF.

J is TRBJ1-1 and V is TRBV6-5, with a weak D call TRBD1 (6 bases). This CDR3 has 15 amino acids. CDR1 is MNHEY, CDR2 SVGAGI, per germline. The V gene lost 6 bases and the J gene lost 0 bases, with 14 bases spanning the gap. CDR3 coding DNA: TGTGCCAGCAGGTCCCAACAGGGCCTGAACACTGAAGCTTTCTTT. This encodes CASRSQQGLNTEAFF.

CDR3 loop: CASSEQDKNIQYF. CDR3 in DNA: TGTGCCAGCAGTGAGCAGGACAAAAACATTCAGTACTTC. The rearrangement uses TRBV2 and TRBJ2-4; D is ambiguous. The germline CDR1 and CDR2 sequences are SNHLY and FYNNEI. This CDR3 comprises 13 residues. The V end lost 3 bases, the J end lost 3 bases, and 6 bases lay between the germline ends.

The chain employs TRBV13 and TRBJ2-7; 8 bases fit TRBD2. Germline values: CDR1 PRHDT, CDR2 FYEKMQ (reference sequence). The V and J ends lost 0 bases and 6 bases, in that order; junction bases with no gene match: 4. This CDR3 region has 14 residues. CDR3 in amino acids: CASSLGLAAGEQYV. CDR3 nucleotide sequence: TGTGCCAGCAGCTTAGGACTAGCGGCAGGCGAGCAGTACGTC.

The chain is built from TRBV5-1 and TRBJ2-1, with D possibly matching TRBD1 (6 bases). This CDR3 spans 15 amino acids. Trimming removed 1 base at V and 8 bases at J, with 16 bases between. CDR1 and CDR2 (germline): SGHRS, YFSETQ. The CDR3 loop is CASSLTQQGRDEQFF. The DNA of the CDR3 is TGCGCCAGCAGCTTGACCCAACAGGGTAGGGATGAGCAGTTCTTC.

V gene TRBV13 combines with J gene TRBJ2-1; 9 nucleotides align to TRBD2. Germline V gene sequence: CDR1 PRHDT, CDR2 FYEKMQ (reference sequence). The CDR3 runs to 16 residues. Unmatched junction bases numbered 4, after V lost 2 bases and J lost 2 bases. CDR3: CASSLTLAGTYNEQFF. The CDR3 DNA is TGTGCCAGCAGCTTAACCCTAGCGGGGACCTACAATGAGCAGTTCTTC.

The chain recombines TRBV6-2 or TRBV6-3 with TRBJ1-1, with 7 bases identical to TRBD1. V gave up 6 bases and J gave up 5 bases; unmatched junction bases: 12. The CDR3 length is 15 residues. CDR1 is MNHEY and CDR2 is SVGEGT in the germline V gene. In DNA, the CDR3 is TGTGCCAGCAGCCCCCGTGACAGGGTGAGAACTGAAGCTTTCTTT. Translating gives CASSPRDRVRTEAFF.

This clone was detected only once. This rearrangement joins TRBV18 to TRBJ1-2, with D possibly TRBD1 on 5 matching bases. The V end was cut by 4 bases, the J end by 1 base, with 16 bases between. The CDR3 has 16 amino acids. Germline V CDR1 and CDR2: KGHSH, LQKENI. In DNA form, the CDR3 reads TGTGCCAGCTCACGGAAAGACAGCCCGGGTAACTATGGCTACACCTTC. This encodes CASSRKDSPGNYGYTF.

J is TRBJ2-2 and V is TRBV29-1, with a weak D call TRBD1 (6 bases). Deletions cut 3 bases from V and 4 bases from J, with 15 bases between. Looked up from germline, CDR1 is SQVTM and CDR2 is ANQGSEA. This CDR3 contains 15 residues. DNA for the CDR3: TGCAGCGTTGAGGCCGGGACACCGACCACCGGGGAGCTGTTTTTT. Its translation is CSVEAGTPTTGELFF.